Each of the 9 T cell receptor beta chains below was sequenced from the same sample in a study of blood T cell repertoires in COVID-19. Libraries were prepared by immunoSEQ multiplex PCR; TCRdb keeps only in-frame clonotypes and omits some of them. The repertoire holds more than 150,000 clones, with approximately 87% as singletons. Material for sequencing was peripheral blood. The receptors stem from a man in his forties with active or convalescent COVID-19.

This sequence joins TRBV27 and TRBJ2-7, with a weak D call TRBD2 (5 bases). The V gene lost 6 bases and the J gene lost 6 bases, with 15 bases spanning the gap. Germline V lookup: CDR1 MNHEY, CDR2 SMNVEV (reference sequence). This CDR3 comprises 13 residues. The CDR3 bases are TGTGCCAGCAGACCCCACGCGGGTGGCGAGCAGTACTTC. Its protein product is CASRPHAGGEQYF.

This CDR3 is CASTDRGGNTEAFF. The CDR3 nucleotides read TGTGCCAGCACCGACAGGGGAGGGAACACTGAAGCTTTCTTT. This chain links TRBV5-4 with TRBJ1-1; 8 bases match TRBD1. The CDR3 is made up of 14 amino acids. The V and J ends lost 6 bases and 1 base, in that order; junction bases with no gene match: 5. The germline CDR1 and CDR2 sequences are SGHNT and YYREEE (reference sequence). Together with reference TRBV5-4 and TRBJ1-1, the CDR3 gives the full variable domain: ETGVTQSPTHLIKTRGQQVTLRCSSQSGHNTVSWYQQALGQGPQFIFQYYREEENGRGNFPPRFSGLQFPNYSSELNVNALELDDSALYLCASTDRGGNTEAFFGQGTRLTVV.

V gene TRBV2 combines with J gene TRBJ1-2; 7 nucleotides match TRBD1. Germline-derived CDR1 and CDR2 are SNHLY and FYNNEI. The CDR3 consists of 14 residues. With V trimmed by 6 bases and J by 2 bases, 6 bases remained unmatched. The CDR3 here is CASRQGQANYGYTF. Written as DNA, the CDR3 is TGTGCCAGCAGACAAGGACAGGCAAACTATGGCTACACCTTC.

The chain joins TRBV4-2 to TRBJ1-5; D gene uncertain. CDR3 length: 15 amino acids. CDR1 and CDR2 (germline): LGHNA, YNFKEQ. Deletions cut 0 bases from V and 7 bases from J, with 13 bases between. As DNA, the CDR3 is TGTGCCAGCAGCCAAGAGATCAGCCCGAGGCAGCCCCAGCATTTT. Encoded protein: CASSQEISPRQPQHF.

A few counts support this clone. J is TRBJ1-3 and V is TRBV7-2; D remains unclear. Germline V gene lookup returns CDR1 SGHTA and CDR2 FQGNSA. The CDR3 runs 16 residues. Trimming stripped 3 bases from V and 0 bases from J, with 12 bases between. CDR3 residues: CASSFLRLDSGNTIYF. CDR3 sequence (DNA): TGTGCCAGCAGCTTTCTTCGACTGGACTCTGGAAACACCATATATTTT.

This clone has a count of ten or more. The gene calls are TRBV30 and TRBJ1-4; D remains unclear. The CDR3 is made up of 11 amino acids. Trimming shortened V by 5 bases and J by 8 bases, and 9 bases separated the two germline ends. Germline CDR1 reads GTSNPN; CDR2 reads SVGIG (reference sequence). This chain's CDR3 is CAWGIREKLFF. The CDR3 DNA reads as TGTGCCTGGGGGATCCGGGAAAAACTGTTTTTT.

V usage is TRBV11-2 and J usage is TRBJ2-1, with 7 nucleotides matching TRBD1. The CDR3 covers 15 residues. The junction had 8 bases not matched to a gene; V was cut back by 4 bases and J by 5 bases. The germline CDR1 and CDR2 sequences are SGHAT and FQNNGV. DNA of the CDR3: TGTGCCAGCAGCTCGCCGGACAGGCCACACAATGAGCAGTTCTTC. Its protein product is CASSSPDRPHNEQFF.

V and J are TRBV3-1 (or the pseudogene TRBV3-2) and TRBJ2-1; TRBD1 matches 11 bases. Trimming took 2 bases from V and 3 from J; bases not matched to a gene: 6. The V gene's germline CDR1 is LGHDT and CDR2 YNNKEL (reference sequence). The CDR3 sequence is 17 residues long. As DNA, the CDR3 is TGTGCCAGCAGCCAATTATCCGGGACAGGGGGCTACAATGAGCAGTTCTTC. This encodes CASSQLSGTGGYNEQFF.

The chain is built from TRBV10-3 and TRBJ1-1, with D unclear. The CDR3 covers 14 residues. V was trimmed by 3 bases and J by 1 base, leaving 9 bases between them. In germline, CDR1 is ENHRY, CDR2 SYGVKD. The CDR3 protein is CAISERGANTEAFF. In DNA form, the CDR3 reads TGTGCCATCAGTGAAAGAGGAGCGAACACTGAAGCTTTCTTT.